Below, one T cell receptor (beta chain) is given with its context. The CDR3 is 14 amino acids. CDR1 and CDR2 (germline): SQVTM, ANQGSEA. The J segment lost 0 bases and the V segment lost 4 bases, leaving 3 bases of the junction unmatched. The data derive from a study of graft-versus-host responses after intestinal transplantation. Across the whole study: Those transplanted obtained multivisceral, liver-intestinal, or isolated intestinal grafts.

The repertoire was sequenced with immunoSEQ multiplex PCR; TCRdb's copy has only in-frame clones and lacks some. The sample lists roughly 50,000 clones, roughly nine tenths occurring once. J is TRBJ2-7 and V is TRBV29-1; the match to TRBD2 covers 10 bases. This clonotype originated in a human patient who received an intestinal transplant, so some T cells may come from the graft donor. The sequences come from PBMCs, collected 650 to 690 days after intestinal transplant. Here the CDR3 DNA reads TGCAGCGTTGCCCTAGCGGGGGCCTCCTACGAGCAGTACTTC. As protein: CSVALAGASYEQYF.